This is a list of T cell receptor beta chains from one sample in a study of blood T cell repertoires in COVID-19. Sequencing was performed with immunoSEQ multiplex PCR; in TCRdb, only in-frame clones are kept and a portion is missing. This sample yields tens of thousands of clones, of which approximately 85% are seen a single time; approximately 20% belongs to the top ten. Sequenced sample: peripheral blood. All receptors derive from a human donor in a cohort sampled during active COVID-19. The CDR3 runs from the conserved cysteine through the conserved F or W. The D gene is left open where the match is weak. Not every row has a clone size; where given, it reads once, few, many or a size class.

j_call | v_call | d_call | clone_size | cdr3_aa | cdr3_nt
TRBJ2-1 | TRBV4-1 | TRBD2 | once | CASSQAAGLAGGYNEQFF | TGCGCCAGCAGCCAAGCCGCCGGACTAGCGGGGGGGTACAATGAGCAGTTCTTC
TRBJ1-2 | TRBV7-9 | . | . | CASSGAGYYTF | TGTGCCAGCAGCGGAGCAGGGTATTACACCTTC
TRBJ1-3 | TRBV18 | . | . | CASSPQQDSGNTIYF | TGTGCCAGCTCACCACAACAGGACTCTGGAAACACCATATATTTT
TRBJ2-3 | TRBV5-1 | TRBD2 | . | CASSPGLAGTDTQYF | TGCGCCAGCAGCCCGGGACTAGCGGGGACGGATACGCAGTATTTT
TRBJ1-4 | TRBV18 | TRBD1 | . | CASSQAAQGGATNEKLFF | TGTGCCAGCTCACAGGCCGCGCAGGGGGGTGCAACTAATGAAAAACTGTTTTTT
TRBJ1-2 | TRBV5-6 | TRBD1 | . | CASNFPGQLNYGYTF | TGTGCCAGTAATTTCCCGGGACAGCTCAACTATGGCTACACCTTC
TRBJ1-3 | TRBV6-5 | . | . | CASLSSGNTIYF | TGTGCCAGCCTCAGCTCTGGAAACACCATATATTTT
TRBJ1-2 | TRBV6-6 | . | once | CASSYLAERVYGYTF | TGTGCCAGCAGTTACTTGGCCGAGCGGGTTTATGGCTACACCTTC
TRBJ1-2 | TRBV7-2 | . | . | CASSLESGSGYTF | TGTGCCAGCAGCTTAGAAAGCGGGAGTGGCTACACCTTC
TRBJ1-6 | TRBV5-5 | . | . | CASSSGHDNSPLHF | TGTGCCAGCAGCTCGGGACACGATAATTCACCCCTCCACTTT
TRBJ2-1 | TRBV9 | TRBD2 | . | CASSPPRGLAGGDSSNEQFF | TGTGCCAGCAGCCCTCCAAGGGGACTAGCGGGGGGAGATAGCTCCAATGAGCAGTTCTTC
TRBJ2-2 | TRBV9 | TRBD1 | . | CASSVAGGTGELFF | TGTGCCAGCAGCGTAGCAGGGGGCACCGGGGAGCTGTTTTTT
TRBJ2-1 | TRBV7-7 | TRBD2 | . | CASSPRLADSYNEQFF | TGTGCCAGCAGCCCCCGACTAGCGGACTCCTACAATGAGCAGTTCTTC
TRBJ1-2 | TRBV3-1/TRBV3-2 | . | . | CASSPPSGGYGYTF | TGTGCCAGCAGCCCACCGAGCGGGGGCTATGGCTACACCTTC
TRBJ1-2 | TRBV12-3/TRBV12-4 | . | . | CASSLAADYGYTF | TGTGCCAGCAGTTTAGCGGCGGATTATGGCTACACCTTC
TRBJ1-2 | TRBV29-1 | . | . | CSVGGIANYGYTF | TGCAGCGTTGGAGGGATAGCTAACTATGGCTACACCTTC
TRBJ2-2 | TRBV30 | . | . | CAWKKSGVNTGELFF | TGTGCCTGGAAAAAATCGGGGGTGAACACCGGGGAGCTGTTTTTT